The 27 T cell receptor beta chains given below trace back to one sample, sequenced in a study of blood T cell repertoires in COVID-19. TCRdb's table, derived via immunoSEQ multiplex PCR, lists solely in-frame clones and lacks some. The profile shows roughly 260,000 clones, about 80% of them singletons. The sample comprised peripheral blood. These receptors were collected from a woman of 80 years or more with active or convalescent COVID-19.

The rearrangement joins TRBV2 to TRBJ1-1; D is undetermined. V was clipped by 3 bases and J by 10 bases, with 9 bases between them. CDR3 length equals 11 residues. The V gene's germline CDR1 is SNHLY and CDR2 FYNNEI. CDR3 sequence reads: CASSERDAAFF. CDR3 in DNA: TGTGCCAGCAGTGAGAGGGATGCAGCTTTCTTT.

As concerns this clone: Additional DNA sequences in this sample encode the identical CDR3. The chain links TRBV7-8 to TRBJ2-7, with a weak D call TRBD2 (7 bases). Trimming cost V 3 bases and J 4 bases, with 16 bases left between them. CDR1 SGHVS and CDR2 FQNEAQ come from the germline V gene. The CDR3 spans 15 residues. The CDR3 sequence is CASSLGSGGWYEQYF. As DNA, the CDR3 is TGTGCCAGCAGCTTGGGGTCGGGGGGCTGGTACGAGCAGTACTTC.

This rearrangement joins TRBV6-5 to TRBJ1-2, with 8 bases identical to TRBD1. The CDR3 consists of 12 residues. Germline V CDR1 and CDR2: MNHEY, SVGAGI. V trimming: 6 bases; J trimming: 6 bases; junction bases outside the gene matches: 3. DNA for the CDR3: TGTGCCAGCAGGCAGGGGGCCGATGGCTACACCTTC. Protein product: CASRQGADGYTF.

Regarding this clone: At the DNA level, this CDR3 is encoded by other sequences in the same sample as well. The chain recombines TRBV12-3 or TRBV12-4 with TRBJ1-2, with 9 bases lining up with TRBD1. The V segment lost 6 bases and the J segment 7 bases; nucleotides outside the gene matches: 6. This CDR3 has 13 residues. The CDR3 DNA sequence: TGTGCCAGCAGCCTTACAGGGGGCGGTGGCTACACCTTC. It specifies CASSLTGGGGYTF.

J is TRBJ2-1 and V is TRBV10-3; TRBD2 agrees at 7 bases. CDR1 ENHRY and CDR2 SYGVKD come from the germline V gene. Trimming removed 2 bases from V and 3 bases from J; junction bases left unmatched: 7. The CDR3 loop spans 16 amino acids. The CDR3 spells CAISEGPSGLYNEQFF. The CDR3 DNA reads TGTGCCATCAGTGAGGGGCCTAGCGGCCTCTACAATGAGCAGTTCTTC.

This chain uses TRBV5-6 with TRBJ2-5; TRBD1 agrees at 7 bases. Germline V CDR1 and CDR2: SGHDT, YYEEEE. V gave up 3 bases and J gave up 4 bases; unmatched junction bases: 18. This CDR3 has 18 residues. CDR3 region: CASSSTPSDRRRRETQYF. The CDR3 DNA follows: TGTGCCAGCAGCTCGACCCCCTCGGACAGGCGGCGTCGAGAGACCCAGTACTTC. Full variable domain (remainder filled in from reference TRBV5-6 and TRBJ2-5): DAGVTQSPTHLIKTRGQQVTLRCSPKSGHDTVSWYQQALGQGPQFIFQYYEEEERQRGNFPDRFSGHQFPNYSSELNVNALLLGDSALYLCASSSTPSDRRRRETQYFGPGTRLLVL.

The gene calls are TRBV7-2 and TRBJ1-5; the D gene is possibly TRBD1 (5 bases). Germline CDR1 reads SGHTA; CDR2 reads FQGNSA. Trimming took off 5 bases at V and 6 bases at J, with 11 bases between the two ends. The CDR3 runs 13 residues. The CDR3 DNA is TGTGCCAGCAGCGTGGGGGGGGGTCAGCCCCAGCATTTT. Translated, it gives CASSVGGGQPQHF.

The V and J genes are TRBV10-3 and TRBJ2-7, with D possibly being TRBD1 (6 bases). The CDR3 spans 15 residues. The V gene lost 4 bases and the J gene lost 0 bases, with 13 bases spanning the gap. The germline gives CDR1 ENHRY, CDR2 SYGVKD. The CDR3 loop reads CAISGEQGISYEQYF. The CDR3, as DNA: TGTGCCATCAGTGGGGAGCAGGGGATCTCCTACGAGCAGTACTTC.

The CDR3 sequence is CASSHAPGTDYGYTF. DNA for the CDR3: TGTGCCAGCAGTCACGCCCCCGGGACAGATTATGGCTACACCTTC. The gene calls are TRBV27 and TRBJ1-2; 7 bases align to TRBD1. Germline V gene data show CDR1 as MNHEY and CDR2 as SMNVEV (reference sequence). This CDR3 has 15 residues. With V trimmed by 5 bases and J by 5 bases, 11 bases remained unmatched.

This clone was recorded at least ten times. The V call is TRBV30, the J call TRBJ1-1; no clear D. V lost 0 bases and J 6 bases, leaving 5 bases between the germline ends. The CDR3 runs 11 residues. Germline V gene sequence: CDR1 GTSNPN, CDR2 SVGIG (reference sequence). DNA for the CDR3: TGTGCCTGGAGTGTTTTAGCTGAAGCTTTCTTT. Encoded protein: CAWSVLAEAFF.

The V gene is TRBV4-1, the J gene TRBJ2-1; TRBD2 agrees at 12 bases. The germline gives CDR1 MGHRA, CDR2 YSYEKL. The CDR3 covers 16 residues. The V and J ends lost 4 bases and 6 bases, in that order; junction bases with no gene match: 7. The CDR3 DNA reads as TGCGCCAGCAGCCCTCTAGCGGGAGGGCCAGGCAATGAGCAGTTCTTC. Its protein product is CASSPLAGGPGNEQFF.

This clone appeared a few times. The V gene is TRBV10-3, the J gene TRBJ1-1, with 10 bases identical to TRBD1. Germline V gene data show CDR1 as ENHRY and CDR2 as SYGVKD. J gave up 6 bases and V 6 bases, and 7 bases lay outside the gene matches. This CDR3 has 14 amino acids. The CDR3 here is CAISPTGGRAEAFF. CDR3 DNA sequence: TGTGCCATCAGCCCGACAGGGGGCAGGGCTGAAGCTTTCTTT.

The rearrangement joins TRBV7-2 to TRBJ2-5, with D hard to call. There are 13 residues in the CDR3. V lost 5 bases to trimming and J lost 4 bases, with 11 bases between them. CDR1 SGHTA and CDR2 FQGNSA come from the germline V gene. CDR3 residues: CASSRNPRETQYF. CDR3 nucleotide sequence: TGTGCCAGCAGCCGAAACCCCAGAGAGACCCAGTACTTC.

The chain carries TRBV27 and TRBJ1-5, with D possibly TRBD1 on 5 matching bases. Germline CDR1 reads MNHEY; CDR2 reads SMNVEV (reference sequence). The CDR3 spans 17 residues. Trimming cost V 7 bases and J 4 bases, with 23 bases left between them. The CDR3 DNA reads TGTGCCAGCACCCAGCGAGGGCCACTTGGGGGGAATCAGCCCCAGCATTTT. It codes for CASTQRGPLGGNQPQHF.

In this sample, this clone turned up a few times. The rearrangement links TRBV5-3 to TRBJ1-3; D unclear. TRBV5-3 is given ORF status, its function remaining uncertain. V was trimmed by 7 bases and J by 0 bases, leaving 8 bases between them. CDR3 length: 13 amino acids. The CDR3 region is CARALSSGNTIYF. The CDR3 DNA follows: TGTGCCAGAGCCCTATCCTCTGGAAACACCATATATTTT.

The genes are TRBV5-4 and TRBJ2-3, with 11 bases aligning to TRBD2. Losses at the gene ends were 4 bases for V and 0 bases for J; bases not matched to a gene: 7. The CDR3 totals 17 residues. In germline, CDR1 is SGHNT, CDR2 YYREEE (reference sequence). In DNA form, the CDR3 reads TGTGCCAGCAGCATTGGGACTAGCGGAACTAGCACAGATACGCAGTATTTT. Protein product: CASSIGTSGTSTDTQYF.

The chain links TRBV12-3 or TRBV12-4 to TRBJ1-5, with D perhaps matching TRBD1 (5 bases). The CDR3 has 13 amino acids. V lost 5 bases and J 3 bases, leaving 8 bases between the germline ends. CDR3 sequence reads: CASSQGYNQPQHF. CDR3 in DNA: TGTGCCAGCAGTCAGGGCTACAATCAGCCCCAGCATTTT.

The rearrangement joins TRBV10-2 to TRBJ1-6, with TRBD1 as a possible D gene (6 bases). Germline V lookup: CDR1 WSHSY, CDR2 SAAADI. Trimming shortened V by 6 bases and J by 5 bases, and 17 bases separated the two germline ends. This CDR3 spans 16 amino acids. The CDR3 loop is CASRVGTGYHNSPLHF. In DNA, the CDR3 is TGCGCCAGCAGGGTAGGAACAGGGTACCATAATTCACCCCTCCACTTT.

This clone was found a few times. The chain has TRBV6-4 and TRBJ1-2, with 10 bases aligning to TRBD1. V dropped 3 bases and J dropped 6; count of bases not matched to a gene: 13. CDR3 length: 17 residues. Germline V gene sequence: CDR1 MRHNA, CDR2 SNTAGT. CDR3 DNA sequence: TGTGCCAGCAGTGAGATATGGTCCGGGACAGGGGATCATGGCTACACCTTC. As protein: CASSEIWSGTGDHGYTF.

V gene TRBV6-6 combines with J gene TRBJ2-5, with 9 nucleotides matching TRBD2. The CDR3 length is 15 residues. Losses at the gene ends were 7 bases for V and 7 bases for J; bases not matched to a gene: 13. The V gene's germline CDR1 is MNHNY and CDR2 SVGAGI (reference sequence). The CDR3 DNA reads TGTGCCAGCAACCAGCGGGGGGCGGTCTGGGGGACCCAGTACTTC. Protein sequence: CASNQRGAVWGTQYF.

This clone was counted a single time. This chain links TRBV6-1 with TRBJ1-1, with D maybe TRBD1 (5 bases). Germline loops: CDR1 MNHNS, CDR2 SASEGT. Trimming removed 3 bases from V and 5 bases from J, with 10 bases in between. This CDR3 is 13 amino acids long. The DNA of the CDR3 is TGTGCCAGCAGTGATCTAAGGGGTACTGAAGCTTTCTTT. The encoded protein is CASSDLRGTEAFF.

The chain employs TRBV6-5 and TRBJ2-7; 7 nucleotides agree with TRBD2. CDR1 MNHEY and CDR2 SVGAGI come from the germline V gene. J was trimmed by 2 bases and V by 9 bases; bases with no gene match: 7. This CDR3 is built from 13 residues. In DNA, the CDR3 is TGTGCCAGTCGGGAGGACACCCCCTACGAGCAGTACTTC. This encodes CASREDTPYEQYF.

This clone was counted a few times. V and J are TRBV5-1 and TRBJ1-2; D call uncertain. With 2 bases removed from V and 6 bases from J, the gap between germline ends came to 8 bases. The CDR3 is 12 residues long. Germline V CDR1 and CDR2: SGHRS, YFSETQ. The CDR3 sequence is CASSFNGDGYTF. CDR3 nucleotide sequence: TGCGCCAGCAGCTTTAACGGGGATGGCTACACCTTC. Full variable domain (outside the CDR3, taken from reference TRBV5-1 and TRBJ1-2): KAGVTQTPRYLIKTRGQQVTLSCSPISGHRSVSWYQQTPGQGLQFLFEYFSETQRNKGNFPGRFSGRQFSNSRSEMNVSTLELGDSALYLCASSFNGDGYTFGSGTRLTVV.

This clone was detected many times. This chain joins TRBV6-5 and TRBJ1-1; D remains ambiguous. The V gene lost 0 bases and the J gene lost 1 base, with 9 bases spanning the gap. In germline, CDR1 is MNHEY, CDR2 SVGAGI. The CDR3 length is 15 residues. Here the CDR3 DNA reads TGTGCCAGCAGTTACTCGCCGGGAACGAACACTGAAGCTTTCTTT. This translates into CASSYSPGTNTEAFF.

The sample holds a few counts of this clone. V and J are TRBV28 and TRBJ1-5; TRBD1 might be the D (5 bases). CDR1 and CDR2 (germline): MDHEN, SYDVKM. The CDR3 length is 14 residues. CDR3 region: CAISRADFNQPQHF. The CDR3 coding sequence is TGTGCAATATCCAGGGCAGATTTTAATCAGCCCCAGCATTTT. Looking up the rest from reference TRBV28 and TRBJ1-5 gives the full variable domain: DVKVTQSSRYLVKRTGEKVFLECVQDMDHENMFWYRQDPGLGLRLIYFSYDVKMKEKGDIPEGYSVSREKKERFSLILESASTNQTSMYLCAISRADFNQPQHFGDGTRLSIL.

CDR3: CASSQVGLSNTEAFF. The CDR3 DNA reads as TGTGCCAGCAGCCAAGTAGGACTTTCGAACACTGAAGCTTTCTTT. The chain links TRBV3-1 (or the pseudogene TRBV3-2) to TRBJ1-1, with D unclear. CDR3 length: 15 residues. V was shortened by 1 base and J by 1 base, with 10 bases between the two germline ends. Germline CDR1 and CDR2: LGHDT and YNNKEL (reference sequence).

The chain is built from TRBV3-1 (or the pseudogene TRBV3-2) and TRBJ1-5; 9 bases align to TRBD1. Germline V gene data show CDR1 as LGHDT and CDR2 as YNNKEL (reference sequence). Germline trimming cut 3 bases from V and 5 bases from J; bases unmatched to any gene: 8. CDR3 size: 16 residues. In DNA form, the CDR3 reads TGTGCCAGCAGCCAGAGCGGGACAGGGCGGCATCAGCCCCAGCATTTT. Translation gives CASSQSGTGRHQPQHF.